The 11 T cell receptor beta chains given below trace back to one sample, sequenced in a study of response to subunit inactivated influenza vaccine (dated by TCRdb to between 2017 and 2018). The method was RT-PCR. The sample was run on an Illumina HiSeq 2500. Using fastp at Q25 and MiXCR, TCRdb reprocessed the public reads and kept productive beta chains. Identical CDR3 proteins give one entry, which carries the most common genes and DNA. This sample is represented by around 200,000 distinct CDR3 sequences; around 12% of them were singletons. 25% to 30% of the sample rests with the top ten. The same sample was also used in a study of T cells expressing NK-cell markers. The second paper states: TCR beta cDNA libraries were prepared using 5'RACE template switching, which introduced a universal primer site and unique molecular identifiers.

The sample in question was CD8+ T cells sorted from PBMCs, obtained roughly 13 days after vaccination. These receptors all come from a man in his fifties who received an inactivated influenza vaccine. Donor details come from another sample of the same person, matched by shared clones.

The rearrangement uses TRBV28 and TRBJ2-5; 7 bases map to TRBD2. V shed 5 bases, J shed 3 bases, and the junction held 12 bases outside the gene matches. Germline V CDR1 and CDR2: MDHEN, SYDVKM. CDR3 size: 16 residues. In DNA form, the CDR3 reads TGTGCCAGCAGTCCCCGGGCTAGCGGAATTAAAGAGACCCAGTACTTC. This gives the protein CASSPRASGIKETQYF.

The chain couples TRBV27 to TRBJ2-1, with TRBD2 matching 14 bases. CDR3 length equals 19 residues. Germline CDR1 reads MNHEY; CDR2 reads SMNVEV (reference sequence). The ends lost 7 bases at V and 6 bases at J; junction bases unmatched: 17. This chain's CDR3 is CASTPRGLAGVGVGNEQFF. The CDR3 coding sequence is TGTGCCAGCACACCCCGGGGACTAGCGGGAGTCGGAGTGGGCAATGAGCAGTTCTTC.

This clonotype was counted a few times. The chain joins TRBV11-1 to TRBJ2-3; 8 bases are shared with TRBD1. Losses at the gene ends were 1 base for V and 0 bases for J; bases not matched to a gene: 0. This CDR3 is 15 amino acids long. The germline gives CDR1 SGHAT, CDR2 FQDESV (reference sequence). The CDR3 DNA sequence: TGTGCCAGCAGCTTAGGACAGGGGAGCACAGATACGCAGTATTTT. This translates into CASSLGQGSTDTQYF.

V is TRBV28 and J is TRBJ2-7; D is uncertain. V lost 4 bases and J 1 base, leaving 14 bases between the germline ends. CDR1 and CDR2 from the germline V gene are MDHEN and SYDVKM. This CDR3 region has 15 residues. CDR3 region: CASSSEDGSSYEQYF. The CDR3 DNA reads as TGTGCCAGCAGTTCCGAGGACGGGTCTTCCTACGAGCAGTACTTC.

This clonotype appeared a few times. The V and J genes are TRBV12-3 or TRBV12-4 and TRBJ2-5, with D perhaps TRBD2 (5 bases). Trimming removed 1 base from V and 9 bases from J, with 15 bases in between. The CDR3 totals 14 residues. CDR3 DNA: TGTGCCAGCAGTTTAGGCGGTTCGGGGTCGGCCCAGTACTTC. The encoded protein is CASSLGGSGSAQYF.

The sample holds many counts of this clonotype. The rearrangement uses TRBV29-1 and TRBJ2-5; no clear D. Trimming removed 5 bases at V and 3 bases at J, with 4 bases between. Germline loops: CDR1 SQVTM, CDR2 ANQGSEA. CDR3 length: 10 amino acids. The CDR3 sequence is CSVRKETQYF. In DNA, the CDR3 is TGCAGCGTTCGCAAAGAGACCCAGTACTTC.

The chain joins TRBV9 to TRBJ2-3, with D perhaps being TRBD1 or TRBD2 (6 bases each). Germline V gene lookup returns CDR1 SGDLS and CDR2 YYNGEE. CDR3 length equals 15 residues. V was clipped by 6 bases and J by 3 bases, with 17 bases between them. The chain's CDR3 is CASTKGGTPTDTQYF. The CDR3 nucleotides are TGTGCCAGCACCAAAGGGGGGACACCGACAGATACGCAGTATTTT.

This clonotype has only a few counts. V and J are TRBV4-3 and TRBJ2-1; the D is unclear. Germline-derived CDR1 and CDR2 are LGHNA and YSLEER. There are 14 residues in the CDR3. With 0 bases removed from V and 8 bases from J, the gap between germline ends came to 11 bases. The CDR3 DNA is TGCGCCAGCAGCCAAGAAGTGGGTCAGCATGAGCAGTTCTTC. Protein: CASSQEVGQHEQFF.

This clonotype was detected only a few times. This chain links TRBV4-2 with TRBJ1-2; D is ambiguous. The CDR3 loop spans 15 amino acids. Germline lookup yields CDR1 LGHNA and CDR2 YNFKEQ. Trimming left V 0 bases short and J 10 bases short, with 18 bases between. The CDR3 sequence: CASSQDTDLLWDYTF. CDR3 sequence (DNA): TGTGCCAGCAGCCAAGACACGGATTTACTATGGGACTACACCTTC.

The V and J genes are TRBV10-3 and TRBJ2-3; no firm D call. The CDR3 loop spans 14 amino acids. The V gene's germline CDR1 is ENHRY and CDR2 SYGVKD. Trimming took off 0 bases at V and 4 bases at J, with 8 bases between the two ends. CDR3 DNA: TGTGCCATCAGTGAGTCGAAAGGGCCAGATACGCAGTATTTT. Translation: CAISESKGPDTQYF.

This clonotype was detected a few times. This chain joins TRBV27 and TRBJ1-4; 10 nucleotides line up with TRBD1. V lost 5 bases to trimming and J lost 3 bases; unmatched junction nucleotides: 3. The CDR3 contains 15 residues. The germline gives CDR1 MNHEY, CDR2 SMNVEV (reference sequence). The CDR3 DNA is TGTGCCAGCAGTCTCGGGACAGGGGCTAATGAAAAACTGTTTTTT. Amino acids: CASSLGTGANEKLFF.